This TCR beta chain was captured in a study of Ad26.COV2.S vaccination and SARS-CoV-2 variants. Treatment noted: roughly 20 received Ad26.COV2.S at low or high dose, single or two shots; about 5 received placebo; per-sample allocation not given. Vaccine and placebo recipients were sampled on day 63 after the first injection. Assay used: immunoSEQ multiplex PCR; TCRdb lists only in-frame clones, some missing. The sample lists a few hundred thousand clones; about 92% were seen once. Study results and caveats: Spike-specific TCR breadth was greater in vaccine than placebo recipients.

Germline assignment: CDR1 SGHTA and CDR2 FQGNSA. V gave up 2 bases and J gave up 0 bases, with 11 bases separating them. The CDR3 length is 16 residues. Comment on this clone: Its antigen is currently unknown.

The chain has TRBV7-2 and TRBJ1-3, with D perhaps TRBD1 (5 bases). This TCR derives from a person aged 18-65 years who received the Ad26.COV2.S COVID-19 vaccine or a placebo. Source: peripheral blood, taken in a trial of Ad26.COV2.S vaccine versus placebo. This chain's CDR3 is CASSLRGVISGNTIYF. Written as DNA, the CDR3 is TGTGCCAGCAGCTTAAGGGGCGTAATCTCTGGAAACACCATATATTTT.